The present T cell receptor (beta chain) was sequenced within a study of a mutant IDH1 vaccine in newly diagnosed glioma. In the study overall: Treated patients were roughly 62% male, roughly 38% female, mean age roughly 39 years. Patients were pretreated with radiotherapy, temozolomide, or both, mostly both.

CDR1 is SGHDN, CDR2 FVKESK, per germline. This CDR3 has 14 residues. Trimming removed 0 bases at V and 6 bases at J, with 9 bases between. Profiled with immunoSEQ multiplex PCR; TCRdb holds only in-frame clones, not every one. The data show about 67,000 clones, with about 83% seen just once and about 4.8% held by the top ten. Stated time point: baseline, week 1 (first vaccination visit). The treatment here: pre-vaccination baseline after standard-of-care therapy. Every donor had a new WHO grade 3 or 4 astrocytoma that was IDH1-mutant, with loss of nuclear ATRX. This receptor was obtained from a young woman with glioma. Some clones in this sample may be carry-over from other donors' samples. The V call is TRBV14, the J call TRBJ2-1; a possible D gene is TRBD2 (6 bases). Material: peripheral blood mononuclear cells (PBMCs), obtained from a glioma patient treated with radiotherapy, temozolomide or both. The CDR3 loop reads CASSQDVGLNEQFF. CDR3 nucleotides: TGTGCCAGCAGCCAAGACGTGGGACTCAATGAGCAGTTCTTC.